The 4 T cell receptor beta chains listed next were all sequenced from one sample in a study of cytomegalovirus exposure and HLA in healthy donors. The PCR contained 60 Vbeta and 13 Jbeta primers. Method: immunoSEQ multiplex PCR; TCRdb's copy keeps in-frame clones and lacks some. This sample has about 180,000 clones; about four fifths occur once, and the top ten carry 1.5% to 2%. Material: PBMCs. The origin of the receptors is a woman in her twenties or thirties in good health and CMV-seronegative.

The V gene is TRBV18, the J gene TRBJ1-1, with D unclear. Trimming removed 3 bases at V and 0 bases at J, with 14 bases between. Germline CDR1 and CDR2: KGHSH and LQKENI. The CDR3 totals 16 residues. Here the CDR3 reads CASSPGSGGMNTEAFF. The DNA for the CDR3 is TGTGCCAGCTCACCGGGGTCAGGCGGGATGAACACTGAAGCTTTCTTT.

This chain connects TRBV4-1 to TRBJ2-5, with 7 bases that match TRBD1. The CDR3 is 19 residues long. Germline lookup yields CDR1 MGHRA and CDR2 YSYEKL. The V gene end was trimmed by 3 bases and the J gene end by 5 bases; junction bases not matched to a gene: 21. CDR3 in amino acids: CASSHQTGASGLSGETQYF. In DNA form, the CDR3 reads TGCGCCAGCAGCCACCAAACAGGGGCGAGCGGCCTCTCGGGGGAGACCCAGTACTTC.

The chain combines TRBV29-1 with TRBJ1-2; D not resolved. Trimming left V 4 bases short and J 4 bases short, with 16 bases between. CDR1 is SQVTM and CDR2 is ANQGSEA in the germline V gene. This CDR3 has 14 residues. The CDR3 is CSVGRDTGSYGYTF. The CDR3 DNA reads TGCAGCGTTGGTCGAGACACTGGAAGCTATGGCTACACCTTC.

V is TRBV30 and J is TRBJ2-2; 7 bases align to TRBD1. Germline CDR1 GTSNPN, CDR2 SVGIG (reference sequence). The CDR3 contains 14 residues. J gave up 2 bases and V 8 bases, and 8 bases lay outside the gene matches. CDR3 DNA sequence: TGTGCCGGAGCCCGGGACAGCAACACCGGGGAGCTGTTTTTT. Residues: CAGARDSNTGELFF.